A single sample is the source of the 14 T cell receptor beta chains below, sequenced in a study of T cells in Graves' hyperthyroidism and ophthalmopathy. Amplification of TCR beta CDR3 regions used RNA as the template. The HTBI primer set drove a first-round RT-PCR of the TCR CDR3. MiXCR, applied by TCRdb to the multiplex PCR reads, yields one record per CDR3 protein. The repertoire includes roughly 500,000 distinct CDR3 sequences, approximately 25% of them detected once, and about 11% sits in the top ten. Sequencing was performed on blood. These receptors were taken from a woman in her 30s with Graves' ophthalmopathy.

This clonotype showed up just a few times. The chain uses TRBV11-2 and TRBJ2-2, with 9 positions matching TRBD2. CDR3 size: 15 residues. Germline assignment: CDR1 SGHAT and CDR2 FQNNGV. The V and J ends lost 7 bases and 3 bases, in that order; junction bases with no gene match: 6. The CDR3 nucleotides are TGTGCCAGCACCCCTAGCGGGGCGTACACCGGGGAGCTGTTTTTT. Translation gives CASTPSGAYTGELFF.

This clonotype was detected many times. The rearrangement links TRBV10-3 to TRBJ2-6, with TRBD1 matching 11 bases. The V segment lost 4 bases and the J segment 2 bases; nucleotides outside the gene matches: 7. Germline values: CDR1 ENHRY, CDR2 SYGVKD. CDR3 length equals 18 residues. The CDR3 spells CAISGWDRGGTGANVLTF. Here the CDR3 DNA reads TGTGCCATCAGTGGTTGGGACAGGGGGGGAACTGGGGCCAACGTCCTGACTTTC.

This chain connects TRBV6-1 to TRBJ1-2, with D unclear. The CDR3 is 12 residues long. Per germline, CDR1 MNHNS and CDR2 SASEGT. V dropped 8 bases and J dropped 3 bases, with 10 bases sitting between them. For the CDR3, the DNA is TGTGCCAGCGGTCGTCGGGACTATGGCTACACCTTC. Its protein is CASGRRDYGYTF.

This chain uses TRBV5-4 with TRBJ2-2; 8 bases are a match to TRBD1. J gave up 4 bases and V 5 bases, and 10 bases lay outside the gene matches. The CDR3 contains 16 residues. The V gene's germline CDR1 is SGHNT and CDR2 YYREEE (reference sequence). CDR3 nucleotide sequence: TGTGCCAGCAGATGGCAGGGGGCGCGGGGCACCGGGGAGCTGTTTTTT. Protein: CASRWQGARGTGELFF. Drawing the rest from reference TRBV5-4 and TRBJ2-2, the complete variable domain is ETGVTQSPTHLIKTRGQQVTLRCSSQSGHNTVSWYQQALGQGPQFIFQYYREEENGRGNFPPRFSGLQFPNYSSELNVNALELDDSALYLCASRWQGARGTGELFFGEGSRLTVL.

The V gene is TRBV2, the J gene TRBJ2-5; weak D call: TRBD2 (6 bases). The CDR3 runs to 14 residues. Trimming left V 5 bases short and J 3 bases short, with 13 bases between. The germline V gene has CDR1 SNHLY and CDR2 FYNNEI. CDR3 nucleotide sequence: TGTGCCAGCAGTTACTCTGGGAGGAAAGAGACCCAGTACTTC. Its protein is CASSYSGRKETQYF.

The chain combines TRBV20-1 with TRBJ1-2; D gene unclear. Deletions cut 7 bases from V and 6 bases from J, with 15 bases between. Germline lookup yields CDR1 DFQATT and CDR2 SNEGSKA (reference sequence). The CDR3 contains 12 residues. CDR3 coding DNA: TGCAGTGTAGCCGGCGGACTGCATGGCTACACCTTC. Amino acid sequence: CSVAGGLHGYTF.

This clonotype appeared many times. The chain couples TRBV28 to TRBJ1-1; D not resolved. V shed 3 bases and J shed 2 bases, with 10 bases lying between them. This CDR3 is 14 amino acids long. Germline-derived CDR1 and CDR2 are MDHEN and SYDVKM. The CDR3 reads CASSLPDGNTEAFF. The CDR3 nucleotides are TGTGCCAGCAGTTTGCCCGACGGAAACACTGAAGCTTTCTTT.

This clonotype turned up a few times. This rearrangement joins TRBV3-1 to TRBJ1-2; 8 bases align to TRBD1. The V gene end was trimmed by 3 bases and the J gene end by 5 bases; junction bases not matched to a gene: 8. CDR1 and CDR2 from the germline V gene are LGHDT and YNNKEL (reference sequence). This CDR3 spans 15 amino acids. The CDR3 DNA is TGTGCCAGCAGCCAGAGGCCGGGACAGGAATATGGCTACACCTTC. Translated, it gives CASSQRPGQEYGYTF.

The J gene is TRBJ1-1, the V gene TRBV19, with unresolved D. The CDR3 sequence is 13 residues long. From germline, CDR1 is LNHDA and CDR2 SQIVND (reference sequence). The CDR3 bases are TGTGCTGCGGCAGCCACCATGAACACTGAAGCTTTCTTT. Translation: CAAAATMNTEAFF.

This clonotype was observed many times. The genes are TRBV29-1 and TRBJ1-1, with D maybe TRBD1 (6 bases). Germline loops: CDR1 SQVTM, CDR2 ANQGSEA. The CDR3 sequence is 13 residues long. V lost 8 bases and J lost 0, with 13 bases in between. Written as DNA, the CDR3 is TGCAGCACCGACAGGTTTATGAACACTGAAGCTTTCTTT. Its protein product is CSTDRFMNTEAFF.

This clonotype was observed at least ten times. The rearrangement uses TRBV20-1 and TRBJ2-7, with D possibly matching TRBD1 (7 bases). Germline CDR1 DFQATT, CDR2 SNEGSKA (reference sequence). The CDR3 contains 15 residues. V lost 0 bases and J 4 bases, leaving 16 bases between the germline ends. The CDR3 protein is CSARDRRQGGYEQYF. The CDR3 region has the DNA TGCAGTGCTAGAGATCGGAGGCAGGGGGGTTACGAGCAGTACTTC.

This clonotype was seen repeatedly, ten times or more. V and J are TRBV4-1 and TRBJ1-1; D gene uncertain. Trimming pared 0 bases from V and 3 bases from J, leaving 14 bases between. The CDR3 is made up of 16 amino acids. Germline values: CDR1 MGHRA, CDR2 YSYEKL. CDR3 region: CASSQENPDSDTEAFF. The DNA for the CDR3 is TGCGCCAGCAGCCAAGAGAATCCGGACTCAGACACTGAAGCTTTCTTT.

The gene calls are TRBV12-5 and TRBJ1-1; 8 bases map to TRBD1. Trimming removed 5 bases from V and 11 bases from J; junction bases left unmatched: 7. CDR3 size: 12 residues. Germline V gene data show CDR1 as LGHNT and CDR2 as FRNRAP. The CDR3 is CASGTGQGSAFF. The CDR3 DNA is TGTGCTAGTGGTACCGGACAGGGTTCGGCTTTCTTT.

The sample holds many counts of this clonotype. The V call is TRBV6-5, the J call TRBJ2-7, with 9 bases aligning to TRBD1. The J segment lost 1 base and the V segment lost 2 bases, leaving 3 bases of the junction unmatched. Germline V gives CDR1 MNHEY, CDR2 SVGAGI. CDR3 length: 15 residues. The CDR3 reads CASSYGTGLSYEQYF. CDR3 nucleotide sequence: TGTGCCAGCAGTTACGGGACAGGGCTTTCCTACGAGCAGTACTTC.